The 27 T cell receptor beta chains in this list originate from one sample, sequenced in a study of cytotoxic CD8 clonotypes in ibrutinib-treated CLL. Method: immunoSEQ multiplex PCR; TCRdb's copy keeps in-frame clones and lacks some. Among about 140,000 clones, roughly 90% were seen once, and the ten largest hold 10% to 13%. The material was PBMCs, obtained after 12 months of ibrutinib treatment. These receptors all stem from a human donor with chronic lymphocytic leukemia.

The CDR3, as DNA: TGTGCCAGCAGCTTAGGACCACCAGCTGAAGCTTTCTTT. It is translated as CASSLGPPAEAFF. The chain couples TRBV7-2 to TRBJ1-1; D call uncertain. V was trimmed by 1 base and J by 6 bases, leaving 9 bases between them. CDR1 and CDR2 from the germline V gene are SGHTA and FQGNSA. The CDR3 has 13 residues.

CDR3 DNA sequence: TGTGCCAGCAGCTTAGGGGACTTCTCCTACAATGAGCAGTTCTTC. The encoded protein is CASSLGDFSYNEQFF. The chain couples TRBV7-9 to TRBJ2-1, with D possibly being TRBD2 (6 bases). This CDR3 contains 15 residues. Trimming cost V 1 base and J 0 bases, with 7 bases left between them. CDR1 is SEHNR, CDR2 FQNEAQ, per germline (reference sequence).

The rearrangement uses TRBV19 and TRBJ2-7; TRBD2 matches at 7 bases. This CDR3 is built from 15 residues. From germline, CDR1 is LNHDA and CDR2 SQIVND (reference sequence). Germline trimming cut 5 bases from V and 3 bases from J; bases unmatched to any gene: 10. The CDR3 loop reads CASSPAPSGDYEQYF. The CDR3 DNA reads as TGTGCCAGTAGTCCGGCCCCTAGCGGAGACTACGAGCAGTACTTC. The variable domain in full, with the rest retrieved from reference TRBV19 and TRBJ2-7, is DGGITQSPKYLFRKEGQNVTLSCEQNLNHDAMYWYRQDPGQGLRLIYYSQIVNDFQKGDIAEGYSVSREKKESFPLTVTSAQKNPTAFYLCASSPAPSGDYEQYFGPGTRLTVT.

V usage is TRBV28 and J usage is TRBJ2-3; D ambiguous. This CDR3 spans 14 amino acids. V was clipped by 2 bases and J by 2 bases, with 8 bases between them. The germline CDR1 and CDR2 sequences are MDHEN and SYDVKM. DNA of the CDR3: TGTGCCAGCAGTTTAGGGGATTTCACAGATACGCAGTATTTT. It translates to CASSLGDFTDTQYF.

The rearrangement links TRBV2 to TRBJ1-5, with D possibly being TRBD1 (6 bases). Trimming cost V 3 bases and J 10 bases, with 22 bases left between them. Germline loops: CDR1 SNHLY, CDR2 FYNNEI. This CDR3 is built from 16 residues. The CDR3 nucleotides read TGTGCCAGCAGTGAGTCGCCAGGGGAGGAAGAGCCTCCCCAGCATTTT. It encodes CASSESPGEEEPPQHF.

This rearrangement joins TRBV6-6 to TRBJ2-1; no definite D call. This CDR3 has 11 amino acids. V was cut by 8 bases and J by 4 bases, with 6 bases left in between. Germline CDR1 and CDR2: MNHNY and SVGAGI (reference sequence). The CDR3 reads CASVAYNEQFF. The CDR3 DNA reads TGTGCCAGCGTCGCGTACAATGAGCAGTTCTTC.

V is TRBV5-1 and J is TRBJ1-2, with D possibly TRBD1 on 5 matching bases. CDR3 length equals 13 residues. The V end was cut by 4 bases, the J end by 2 bases, with 9 bases between. The germline V gene has CDR1 SGHRS and CDR2 YFSETQ. The CDR3: CASSQEGNYGYTF. The CDR3 DNA sequence: TGCGCCAGCAGCCAGGAGGGGAACTATGGCTACACCTTC.

V usage is TRBV4-2 and J usage is TRBJ1-2; D is undetermined. Trimming stripped 3 bases from V and 2 bases from J, with 1 base between. Germline V gene lookup returns CDR1 LGHNA and CDR2 YNFKEQ. The CDR3 totals 11 residues. The CDR3 spells CASSHNYGYTF. CDR3 sequence (DNA): TGTGCCAGCAGCCACAACTATGGCTACACCTTC.

CDR3 amino acids: CASSSTSGYTDTQYF. The CDR3 nucleotides are TGTGCCAGTAGTTCGACTAGCGGGTACACAGATACGCAGTATTTT. The chain links TRBV19 to TRBJ2-3; TRBD2 aligns across 10 bases. The CDR3 spans 15 residues. Germline CDR1 reads LNHDA; CDR2 reads SQIVND (reference sequence). V trimming: 5 bases; J trimming: 2 bases; junction bases outside the gene matches: 4.

The V call is TRBV5-1, the J call TRBJ1-1, with D tentatively TRBD1 (6 bases). From germline, CDR1 is SGHRS and CDR2 YFSETQ. Between the trimmed V and J ends, which lost 4 bases and 1 base, there was a span of 14 bases. The CDR3 is made up of 15 amino acids. CDR3: CASSPRRTANTEAFF. The CDR3 coding sequence is TGCGCCAGCAGCCCCCGTAGGACAGCGAACACTGAAGCTTTCTTT.

This clone occurred once. The genes are TRBV28 and TRBJ2-3; perhaps TRBD2 as D (5 bases). The germline gives CDR1 MDHEN, CDR2 SYDVKM. V was cut by 3 bases and J by 0 bases, with 22 bases left in between. The CDR3 runs to 19 residues. CDR3: CASSLISGTAGQSTDTQYF. The CDR3 DNA reads as TGTGCCAGCAGTTTGATATCCGGAACGGCGGGCCAAAGCACAGATACGCAGTATTTT.

This clone was counted once. The CDR3, as DNA: TGTGCCAGCAGCTTAAAACGGTGCACTGAAGCTTTCTTT. The encoded protein is CASSLKRCTEAFF. The chain couples TRBV21-1 to TRBJ1-1. TRBV21-1 is designated a pseudogene. The CDR3 runs to 13 residues.

The CDR3 here is CASSSDRRNQPQHF. Written as DNA, the CDR3 is TGTGCCAGCAGCTCGGACAGGCGCAATCAGCCCCAGCATTTT. The rearrangement uses TRBV28 and TRBJ1-5; 7 positions match TRBD1. The V and J ends lost 6 bases and 2 bases, in that order; junction bases with no gene match: 4. There are 14 residues in the CDR3. Germline V CDR1 and CDR2: MDHEN, SYDVKM. Together with reference TRBV28 and TRBJ1-5, the CDR3 gives the full variable domain: DVKVTQSSRYLVKRTGEKVFLECVQDMDHENMFWYRQDPGLGLRLIYFSYDVKMKEKGDIPEGYSVSREKKERFSLILESASTNQTSMYLCASSSDRRNQPQHFGDGTRLSIL.

The rearrangement uses TRBV4-3 and TRBJ2-1; D may be TRBD1 or TRBD2 (6 bases each). This CDR3 region has 16 residues. Germline V gene lookup returns CDR1 LGHNA and CDR2 YSLEER. The V gene lost 0 bases and the J gene lost 3 bases, with 12 bases spanning the gap. The CDR3 here is CASSQDGGGIYNEQFF. Here the CDR3 DNA reads TGCGCCAGCAGCCAAGATGGGGGCGGGATCTACAATGAGCAGTTCTTC.

The J gene is TRBJ1-1, the V gene TRBV10-3; 7 bases align to TRBD1. Germline V gives CDR1 ENHRY, CDR2 SYGVKD. V lost 10 bases and J lost 6; bases outside the gene matches: 8. The CDR3 contains 12 residues. The CDR3 bases are TGTGCCACCGCTATTGGACAGGCTGAAGCTTTCTTT. This codes for CATAIGQAEAFF.

V gene TRBV2 combines with J gene TRBJ2-6; D gene ambiguous. Trimming removed 6 bases at V and 4 bases at J, with 10 bases between. The germline gives CDR1 SNHLY, CDR2 FYNNEI. The CDR3 is 14 amino acids. The CDR3 region has the DNA TGTGCCAGCAGCCCCCTACGGGGGGCCAACGTCCTGACTTTC. It specifies CASSPLRGANVLTF. Full variable domain (rest looked up from reference TRBV2 and TRBJ2-6): EPEVTQTPSHQVTQMGQEVILRCVPISNHLYFYWYRQILGQKVEFLVSFYNNEISEKSEIFDDQFSVERPDGSNFTLKIRSTKLEDSAMYFCASSPLRGANVLTFGAGSRLTVL.

The CDR3 reads CASSLLQDYEQYF. The CDR3 nucleotides are TGTGCCAGCAGTTTATTGCAGGATTACGAGCAGTACTTC. The chain has TRBV28 and TRBJ2-7; D is unclear. Germline CDR1 MDHEN, CDR2 SYDVKM. The length of the CDR3 is 13 residues. V dropped 1 base and J dropped 4 bases, with 8 bases sitting between them.

This chain links TRBV7-8 with TRBJ1-5; TRBD1 matches at 7 bases. V was pared by 5 bases and J by 1 base, with 11 bases of the junction left unmatched. This CDR3 comprises 17 residues. CDR1 and CDR2 (germline): SGHVS, FQNEAQ. DNA of the CDR3: TGTGCCAGCAGCCCCAGGGGGGGCGCCGGGAGCAATCAGCCCCAGCATTTT. It specifies CASSPRGGAGSNQPQHF.

The chain couples TRBV7-9 to TRBJ2-3; D gene uncertain. The CDR3 has 13 residues. Germline CDR1 SEHNR, CDR2 FQNEAQ (reference sequence). V lost 2 bases, J lost 8 bases, and 11 bases lay in between. This chain's CDR3 is CASSLSVESTQYF. The CDR3 bases are TGTGCCAGCAGCTTAAGTGTCGAGTCTACGCAGTATTTT. Together with reference TRBV7-9 and TRBJ2-3, the CDR3 gives the full variable domain: DTGVSQNPRHKITKRGQNVTFRCDPISEHNRLYWYRQTLGQGPEFLTYFQNEAQLEKSRLLSDRFSAERPKGSFSTLEIQRTEQGDSAMYLCASSLSVESTQYFGPGTRLTVL.

This clone appeared a single time. The V gene is TRBV9, the J gene TRBJ2-7; 15 bases map to TRBD2. V was pared by 4 bases and J by 5 bases, with 10 bases of the junction left unmatched. CDR3 length: 17 residues. Germline lookup yields CDR1 SGDLS and CDR2 YYNGEE. The CDR3 DNA follows: TGTGCCAGCAGCCCGAGAGGACTAGCGGGAGGGCCCCACGAGCAGTACTTC. Encoded protein: CASSPRGLAGGPHEQYF.

This CDR3 is CASSYSGGLSGNTIYF. DNA for the CDR3: TGTGCCAGCAGTTACTCGGGGGGGCTCTCTGGAAACACCATATATTTT. The chain has TRBV6-5 and TRBJ1-3; possible D gene TRBD1, 6 bases. CDR1 and CDR2 from the germline V gene are MNHEY and SVGAGI. CDR3 length equals 16 residues. The V gene lost 0 bases and the J gene lost 0 bases, with 9 bases spanning the gap.

The V call is TRBV11-2, the J call TRBJ2-3; D is unresolved. This CDR3 has 14 amino acids. In germline, CDR1 is SGHAT, CDR2 FQNNGV. Trimming removed 0 bases at V and 5 bases at J, with 9 bases between. CDR3 sequence: CASSLELSRDTQYF. CDR3 bases: TGTGCCAGCAGCTTAGAACTGTCTAGAGATACGCAGTATTTT.

The J gene is TRBJ2-3, the V gene TRBV28, with 11 positions matching TRBD1. The CDR3 has 16 amino acids. V lost 4 bases, J lost 6 bases, and 9 bases stayed unmatched. CDR1 MDHEN and CDR2 SYDVKM come from the germline V gene. The CDR3 sequence: CASSWDRGTAEDTQYF. The CDR3 bases are TGTGCCAGCAGTTGGGACAGGGGGACCGCCGAGGATACGCAGTATTTT.

This clone was detected once. This chain uses TRBV19 with TRBJ2-1, with no clear D. The CDR3 has 15 residues. V gave up 6 bases and J gave up 6 bases, with 18 bases separating them. Germline CDR1 is LNHDA and CDR2 is SQIVND (reference sequence). The CDR3 coding sequence is TGTGCCAGTAGGATCGAAAGCCGCCTGGGCAATGAGCAGTTCTTC. Translated, it gives CASRIESRLGNEQFF.

The chain joins TRBV7-9 to TRBJ1-5; unclear D gene. This CDR3 has 14 residues. V dropped 0 bases and J dropped 15 bases, with 18 bases sitting between them. Germline CDR1 and CDR2: SEHNR and FQNEAQ (reference sequence). The CDR3 DNA follows: TGTGCCAGCAGCTTAGCTTGGCCCCATTCATTAATGCATTTT. This codes for CASSLAWPHSLMHF.

This clone was recorded a few times. J is TRBJ1-1 and V is TRBV30, with D uncertain. This CDR3 region has 13 residues. Germline CDR1 and CDR2: GTSNPN and SVGIG (reference sequence). V lost 2 bases, J lost 1 base, and 8 bases lay in between. CDR3: CAWSTDRNTEAFF. The CDR3 coding sequence is TGTGCCTGGAGTACTGACCGGAACACTGAAGCTTTCTTT.

This clone has only one observation. The chain uses TRBV19 and TRBJ2-1; no reliable D call. The CDR3 runs 11 residues. Trimming took 7 bases from V and 10 from J, leaving 11 bases between them. In germline, CDR1 is LNHDA, CDR2 SQIVND (reference sequence). The CDR3 bases are TGTGCCAGTACCCGGTGGCCCGAGCAGTTCTTC. Its translation: CASTRWPEQFF.